A single T cell receptor (beta chain) is shown here with its context. This clone was seen a handful of times. This clone's antigen is unknown. No much larger clonotype is one base removed from it; base qualities were not supplied. The data are from a study of shared clonotypes between healthy human individuals (dated by TCRdb to about 2020). Regarding the study in general: The cohort included three men and a couple of women between 18 and 49 years of age. Per donor, three plates each were used for CD4 naive and CD4 memory, two for CD8 naive, and one for CD8 memory. To estimate repertoire size and how much clonotypes are shared between individuals, the study performed deep sequencing of blood TCR repertoires from five healthy adults. To increase sequencing depth and limit assay-specific biases, TCR repertoire library preparation and sequencing were carried out by different laboratories using diverse techniques. Between about 0.8 and 9 billion PBMCs per donor were obtained by leukapheresis.

The junction shows trimming of 2 bases on V and 3 bases on J, plus 13 bases between the germline ends. From the cysteine through the phenylalanine, the CDR3 covers 15 amino acids. Just the 45-base CDR3 DNA is kept, in frame starting at base 1. CDR1 MNHNS and CDR2 SASEGT are derived from the germline V gene. The donors were healthy, HIV-negative adults with no recently reported acute infections or vaccinations. All donors were Caucasian adults living in Nashville, Tennessee, USA. CD4+ T cells were enriched by magnetic negative selection; naive cells were then positively selected on CD45RA, and the negative fraction formed the memory subset. After blood collection by leukapheresis, PBMCs were isolated using Ficoll-Histopaque density gradient centrifugation and then cryopreserved in the vapor phase of liquid nitrogen. Purity and quantity of every magnetically sorted T cell population were checked by analytical flow cytometry. Genomic DNA was isolated from each sorted fraction and quantified by UV absorbance on a Nanodrop 2000c.

TCR CDR3 regions were amplified from genomic DNA by multiplex PCR using the deep immunoSEQ assay. Genomic DNA extracted from each cell subset was distributed evenly over all wells of several immunoSEQ 96-well plates, and each plate served as one replicate. Each replicate PCR for sorted subsets received around 0.2 ug genomic DNA, equal to about 30,000 T cell genomes. The purified libraries were quantified using a Qubit 3.0 fluorometer, sized with a Bioanalyzer 2100, and then quantified again using the KAPA Library Quantification kit. Every immunoSEQ 96-well plate was sequenced on a dedicated single-read 150-cycle Illumina NextSeq 550 flow cell. The study's processing was this. Because the immunoSEQ output held only junctional sequences and lacked quality scores, the filtering could not match the filtering applied to full-length reads. Sequences were annotated with PyIR, a Python wrapper for IgBLAST v1.9, using IMGT germline references to assign V/J genes and CDR3. Reads were removed for weak V/J assignments (E-value above 1e-6), missing CDR3, stop codons, out-of-frame junctions, or ambiguous translated residues. V3J clonotypes were defined as sequences sharing an identical inferred V gene, J gene, and CDR3 amino acid sequence. The percentage overlap between two repertoires was calculated by dividing the number of shared unique clonotypes by the size of the smaller repertoire. Three approaches were used to assess repertoire richness: RTK rarefaction, the Chao1 estimator, and Recon v2.1 estimates of unobserved clonotypes. Generation probabilities were computed with OLGA for all TCRbeta clonotypes obtained by the gDNA method from several donors. Not all clones reach the TCRdb copy of this immuneACCESS table, which keeps in-frame sequences only. Checked studies attribute under half of the gap to unresolved V genes and leave the rest unexplained. The V and J calls and clone size were taken over from that table, and D and trimming were inferred from the DNA. The sample contains roughly 2,500,000 clones, more than 85% of them found a single time. The top ten hold 0.36% of the sample.

The study at large found these results: Naive subsets generally had larger estimated clonotype richness than memory subsets did. Incomplete sequencing was indicated by rarefaction of sorted-subset datasets, despite the large sequencing depth. Sharing across a few donors was observed for about 5% of naive CD4, less than 4% of naive CD8, over 2% of memory CD4, and around 0.4% of memory CD8 clonotypes. Higher generation probabilities were observed for clonotypes shared by all four sorted-subset donors than for non-shared clonotypes. Pairwise subsampling led to the expectation that sequencing depth would affect the degree of clonotype sharing among donors. Sampling was limited to blood, and TCR repertoires in tissue likely differ from TCR repertoires in blood. The genetic and exposure-history diversity represented was limited by the small number of donors.

In this chain, TRBV6-1 is recombined with TRBJ1-1, with the D gene too uncertain to name. Sequencing was carried out using naive CD4+ T cells from PBMCs. Sample cell subset or site, as interpreted from the label and publication: CD45RA+ positively selected. The TCR was taken from a man aged 18 to 29 in good health. Some clones in this sample may be carry-over from other donors' samples. The nucleotides read TGTGCCAGCAGTGAACTGCGAGTAGGCGACACTGAAGCTTTCTTT. Its coded protein is CASSELRVGDTEAFF.